The present T cell receptor beta chain was sequenced within a study of T-cell reconstitution after alpha-beta-depleted transplantation in children. Study-wide findings and caveats: One year after transplant, T-cell counts and diversity came mostly from newly produced T cells. Expanded graft clones, several hundred of them, were reportedly the source of alpha-beta T cells about two months after transplant. Some patients showed high day-60 TCRbeta diversity, which derived from surviving recipient T cells and thymic progenitors.

The authors prepared the TCRbeta library with unique molecular identifiers. In TCRdb, the PCR reads were re-called with MiXCR into one record per CDR3 protein. There are a few hundred thousand distinct CDR3 sequences in the sample; approximately 12% occur only once, and approximately 2% lies in the top ten. As for this clonotype: Its antigen is currently unknown.

The CDR3 length is 16 residues. Germline CDR1 and CDR2: SGHVS and FQNEAQ. The J segment lost 3 bases and the V segment lost 2 bases, leaving 5 bases of the junction unmatched. The gene calls are TRBV7-8 and TRBJ2-7; TRBD1 matches at 12 bases. The sequence was obtained from a male patient aged 10 to 17 who had a stem cell transplant for acute myeloid leukemia, so the T cells may come from the graft donor. The sequencing here drew on PBMCs, mostly from graft donor cells, taken 360 days after TCRalphabeta/CD19-depleted stem cell transplant. CDR3 sequence (DNA): TGTGCCAGCAGCTTAACGGGACAGGGGGCCCTCTACGAGCAGTACTTC. Translation gives CASSLTGQGALYEQYF.